A selection of T cell receptor beta chains follows, all from one sample in a study of T cell responses to AZD1222 COVID-19 vaccine. The table came from immunoSEQ multiplex PCR; TCRdb's copy has only in-frame clones and leaves some out. Among around 110,000 clones, about 92% were seen once, and the ten largest hold about 3%. This sample comprised peripheral blood, obtained on day 0 of AZD1222 vaccination. These receptors all stem from an adult in good health. The CDR3 runs from the conserved cysteine through the conserved F or W. Fields, in order: CDR3 DNA, CDR3 protein, V gene, J gene, clone size, D gene. The D gene is left open where the match is weak. Clone size is not always given. Where it is, it says once, few, many or a class for expanded clones.

TGTGCCAGCAGCTTGGTAGGAATCGGTGGCTACACCTTC	CASSLVGIGGYTF	TRBV5-5	TRBJ1-2	NA	NA
TGTGCCAGCAGTGCCAAGAGTTATGGCTACACCTTC	CASSAKSYGYTF	TRBV12-3/TRBV12-4	TRBJ1-2	NA	NA
TGTGCCAGCAGAACCGACAAATCCTATGGCTACACCTTC	CASRTDKSYGYTF	TRBV2	TRBJ1-2	NA	NA
TGTGCCAGCTCACCGGACGACAGCCGACTCCACTTT	CASSPDDSRLHF	TRBV18	TRBJ1-6	NA	NA
TGTGCCAGCAGCCCCCCCCACGGAGGGGAGCTGTTTTTT	CASSPPHGGELFF	TRBV11-2	TRBJ2-2	NA	NA
TGTGCCAGCAGTCCTATGACGTGGACAATAATGAACACTGAAGCTTTCTTT	CASSPMTWTIMNTEAFF	TRBV28	TRBJ1-1	once	NA
TGTGCCAGCAGTGACTCGAGGGCCGGTAAGGCTGAAGCTTTCTTT	CASSDSRAGKAEAFF	TRBV6-4	TRBJ1-1	NA	NA
TGTGCCAGCATTCTACAGGCGGGGATCCTTCAGCCCCAGCATTTT	CASILQAGILQPQHF	TRBV6-5	TRBJ1-5	NA	NA
TGTGCCAGCAGCAAAGAGGAAAAGTTTGAGGGTCGGGGGAACTATGGCTACACCTTC	CASSKEEKFEGRGNYGYTF	TRBV21-1	TRBJ1-2	NA	NA
TGTGCCAGCAGCCGGACAGGGGAGACAGATACGCAGTATTTT	CASSRTGETDTQYF	TRBV6-2/TRBV6-3	TRBJ2-3	NA	TRBD1
TGCAGCGTTGTAACAGGGGGCCACTACAATGAGCAGTTCTTC	CSVVTGGHYNEQFF	TRBV29-1	TRBJ2-1	NA	TRBD1
TGTGCCAGCAGCGCAGACCCTGAAGCTTTCTTT	CASSADPEAFF	TRBV7-9	TRBJ1-1	NA	NA
TGTGCCAGCAGCTTGGGGGAGGCAACTAATGAAAAACTGTTTTTT	CASSLGEATNEKLFF	TRBV7-9	TRBJ1-4	NA	NA